These T cell receptor beta chains were read from a single sample in a study of spatial heterogeneity in lung cancer. TCRdb re-called the 5' RACE reads with MiXCR, one entry per CDR3 protein. The sample has 45,000 to 65,000 distinct CDR3 sequences, 6% to 8.5% seen once. The sample was PBMCs, taken at follow-up. The receptors derive from a female donor with early-stage non-small cell lung cancer. Both conserved end residues are part of each CDR3. The order of the fields is CDR3 DNA, CDR3 protein, J gene, CDR3 length, clone size, D gene, V gene. D genes are given only for firm matches. Some rows have no size entry. The others give once, few or many, or a class for an expanded clone.

CDR3 DNA: TGTGCCATCAGCTTGGACGGAAGGGCCCTCCACTTT
CDR3 protein: CAISLDGRALHF
J gene: TRBJ1-6
CDR3 length: 12
clone size: many
D gene: .
V gene: TRBV10-3

CDR3 DNA: TGTGCCAGCAGCCTCCAGTCCATCTCCTACGAGCAGTACTTC
CDR3 protein: CASSLQSISYEQYF
J gene: TRBJ2-7
CDR3 length: 14
clone size: .
D gene: .
V gene: TRBV14

CDR3 DNA: TGCAGTGCTAGAGTACAGGCAGCATCCTATGGCTACACCTTC
CDR3 protein: CSARVQAASYGYTF
J gene: TRBJ1-2
CDR3 length: 14
clone size: .
D gene: .
V gene: TRBV20-1

CDR3 DNA: TGCGCCAGCAGCAAAACGGGGACAGGGTGGCTTGGGGCTTTCTTT
CDR3 protein: CASSKTGTGWLGAFF
J gene: TRBJ1-1
CDR3 length: 15
clone size: .
D gene: TRBD1
V gene: TRBV4-3

CDR3 DNA: TGTGCTAGTGGTTTGGTACCAGGGCCGAACACCGGGGAGCTGTTTTTT
CDR3 protein: CASGLVPGPNTGELFF
J gene: TRBJ2-2
CDR3 length: 16
clone size: .
D gene: .
V gene: TRBV12-5

CDR3 DNA: TGTGCCATCAGTGAAGCGGGGTCCCTCAATGAGCAGTTCTTC
CDR3 protein: CAISEAGSLNEQFF
J gene: TRBJ2-1
CDR3 length: 14
clone size: .
D gene: TRBD2
V gene: TRBV10-3

CDR3 DNA: TGTGCCAGTAGTATAGACAGGGGCGAGCAGTACTTC
CDR3 protein: CASSIDRGEQYF
J gene: TRBJ2-7
CDR3 length: 12
clone size: many
D gene: .
V gene: TRBV19

CDR3 DNA: TGTGCCAGCAGTCGGAACGGTTCACCCCTCCACTTT
CDR3 protein: CASSRNGSPLHF
J gene: TRBJ1-6
CDR3 length: 12
clone size: few
D gene: .
V gene: TRBV7-9

CDR3 DNA: TGTGCCAGCAGACCAACGGGAGGTTTCTATGGCTACACCTTC
CDR3 protein: CASRPTGGFYGYTF
J gene: TRBJ1-2
CDR3 length: 14
clone size: few
D gene: .
V gene: TRBV7-9

CDR3 DNA: TGTGCCAGCAGTCCCTGGACCCTGAGGGCCGGGGAGCTGTTTTTT
CDR3 protein: CASSPWTLRAGELFF
J gene: TRBJ2-2
CDR3 length: 15
clone size: few
D gene: .
V gene: TRBV27

CDR3 DNA: TGTGCCAGCAGTTTAGTGACTAGCGGCAAAGAGACCCAGTACTTC
CDR3 protein: CASSLVTSGKETQYF
J gene: TRBJ2-5
CDR3 length: 15
clone size: few
D gene: TRBD2
V gene: TRBV28

CDR3 DNA: TGCGCCAGCAGCCAGGGGGAGGCTGTTTACGAGCAGTACTTC
CDR3 protein: CASSQGEAVYEQYF
J gene: TRBJ2-7
CDR3 length: 14
clone size: many
D gene: .
V gene: TRBV4-1

CDR3 DNA: TGTGCCAGCAGTTATATGGGGGGTGATGCAGGGTCCCAAAGTGCCCAAGAGACCCAGTACTTC
CDR3 protein: CASSYMGGDAGSQSAQETQYF
J gene: TRBJ2-5
CDR3 length: 21
clone size: once
D gene: .
V gene: TRBV6-5

CDR3 DNA: TGTGCCAGCAGCTCGAGCGACAGTATTTTCAATGAGCAGTTCTTC
CDR3 protein: CASSSSDSIFNEQFF
J gene: TRBJ2-1
CDR3 length: 15
clone size: many
D gene: .
V gene: TRBV7-2

CDR3 DNA: TGTGCCAGCAGCCGGGGGGCGAGAGGCACTGAAGCTTTCTTT
CDR3 protein: CASSRGARGTEAFF
J gene: TRBJ1-1
CDR3 length: 14
clone size: many
D gene: .
V gene: TRBV7-9

CDR3 DNA: TGTGCCAGCAGCAGAGGACAGGGTACGCAAGAGACCCAGTACTTC
CDR3 protein: CASSRGQGTQETQYF
J gene: TRBJ2-5
CDR3 length: 15
clone size: many
D gene: TRBD1
V gene: TRBV7-9

CDR3 DNA: TGTGCCAGCACTACGGAAGCTAACTATGGCTACACCTTC
CDR3 protein: CASTTEANYGYTF
J gene: TRBJ1-2
CDR3 length: 13
clone size: many
D gene: .
V gene: TRBV2

CDR3 DNA: TGTGCCAGCAGCCAAGATAAGGCAGGGGGCGGCGAGCAGTACTTC
CDR3 protein: CASSQDKAGGGEQYF
J gene: TRBJ2-7
CDR3 length: 15
clone size: many
D gene: TRBD1
V gene: TRBV4-2

CDR3 DNA: TGTGCCAGCAGCCGGACAGTGAACACCGGGGAGCTGTTTTTT
CDR3 protein: CASSRTVNTGELFF
J gene: TRBJ2-2
CDR3 length: 14
clone size: many
D gene: .
V gene: TRBV11-1

CDR3 DNA: TGTGCCAGCAGTTGGGGGGTCATTGGGACACAAGAGACCCAGTACTTC
CDR3 protein: CASSWGVIGTQETQYF
J gene: TRBJ2-5
CDR3 length: 16
clone size: .
D gene: .
V gene: TRBV6-5

CDR3 DNA: TGTGCCAGCAGGTTCCAAGGGGGGGCCTCCCAAGAGACCCAGTACTTC
CDR3 protein: CASRFQGGASQETQYF
J gene: TRBJ2-5
CDR3 length: 16
clone size: many
D gene: .
V gene: TRBV11-2

CDR3 DNA: TGCAGTGCTAGACTCCGGCGGGAGCCCCAAGAGACCCAGTACTTC
CDR3 protein: CSARLRREPQETQYF
J gene: TRBJ2-5
CDR3 length: 15
clone size: .
D gene: TRBD2
V gene: TRBV20-1

CDR3 DNA: TGTGCCAGCCAACTTGGGGAGACCCAGTACTTC
CDR3 protein: CASQLGETQYF
J gene: TRBJ2-5
CDR3 length: 11
clone size: many
D gene: .
V gene: TRBV25-1

CDR3 DNA: TGTGCCAGCAGCCCCTCGCGGGGCACGCGTTTCGCGCAGTTCTTC
CDR3 protein: CASSPSRGTRFAQFF
J gene: TRBJ2-1
CDR3 length: 15
clone size: .
D gene: .
V gene: TRBV7-6

CDR3 DNA: TGCAGTGCTGGGGACCACTCCAGCTCCTACGAGCAGTACTTC
CDR3 protein: CSAGDHSSSYEQYF
J gene: TRBJ2-7
CDR3 length: 14
clone size: .
D gene: .
V gene: TRBV20-1

CDR3 DNA: TGTGCCAGCAGTTACTGGACGGGCTCCCTACTTAACACCGGGGAGCTGTTTTTT
CDR3 protein: CASSYWTGSLLNTGELFF
J gene: TRBJ2-2
CDR3 length: 18
clone size: few
D gene: .
V gene: TRBV6-2/TRBV6-3

CDR3 DNA: TGCGCCAGCAGCATATCGGACAGGGTTTCTCAGCCCCAGCATTTT
CDR3 protein: CASSISDRVSQPQHF
J gene: TRBJ1-5
CDR3 length: 15
clone size: many
D gene: TRBD1
V gene: TRBV4-1

CDR3 DNA: TGTGCCAGTAGTATAGATCTTGGGTCCGGAACTGAAGCTTTCTTT
CDR3 protein: CASSIDLGSGTEAFF
J gene: TRBJ1-1
CDR3 length: 15
clone size: .
D gene: .
V gene: TRBV19

CDR3 DNA: TGCGCCAGCAGTTGGGGGACAGGAGGGAACGAGCAGTACTTC
CDR3 protein: CASSWGTGGNEQYF
J gene: TRBJ2-7
CDR3 length: 14
clone size: .
D gene: TRBD1
V gene: TRBV5-1

CDR3 DNA: TGTGCCAGCAGCGACCCCCGCCCCCGATTGGCAACCCAGTACTTC
CDR3 protein: CASSDPRPRLATQYF
J gene: TRBJ2-5
CDR3 length: 15
clone size: few
D gene: .
V gene: TRBV6-5

CDR3 DNA: TGTGCCAGCGTGGAGGGTGGGGGTCCATCTTACAATGAGCAGTTCTTC
CDR3 protein: CASVEGGGPSYNEQFF
J gene: TRBJ2-1
CDR3 length: 16
clone size: few
D gene: .
V gene: TRBV6-2/TRBV6-3

CDR3 DNA: TGCGCCAGCAGCTTGGAAGGGACAGAACTTCAGCATTTT
CDR3 protein: CASSLEGTELQHF
J gene: TRBJ1-5
CDR3 length: 13
clone size: many
D gene: TRBD1
V gene: TRBV5-1

CDR3 DNA: TGTGCCAGCAGCCCATCAGAACTCCGGAAGACTAATGAAAAACTGTTTTTT
CDR3 protein: CASSPSELRKTNEKLFF
J gene: TRBJ1-4
CDR3 length: 17
clone size: .
D gene: .
V gene: TRBV3-1

CDR3 DNA: TGTGCCAGCAGCTTAACCCGGACAGGGACGAGCAACAATGAGCAGTTCTTC
CDR3 protein: CASSLTRTGTSNNEQFF
J gene: TRBJ2-1
CDR3 length: 17
clone size: many
D gene: TRBD1
V gene: TRBV7-2

CDR3 DNA: TGTGCCAGCACCCCCACGATGACAGGGAGGTACGAGCAGTACTTC
CDR3 protein: CASTPTMTGRYEQYF
J gene: TRBJ2-7
CDR3 length: 15
clone size: .
D gene: .
V gene: TRBV6-5

CDR3 DNA: TGTGCCAGCAGCTCCCTCGGGGGACAGCCCCAGCATTTT
CDR3 protein: CASSSLGGQPQHF
J gene: TRBJ1-5
CDR3 length: 13
clone size: .
D gene: .
V gene: TRBV7-9

CDR3 DNA: TGTGCCAGCAGCGCAAGACAGGGGATCGGGGAGCTGTTTTTT
CDR3 protein: CASSARQGIGELFF
J gene: TRBJ2-2
CDR3 length: 14
clone size: few
D gene: TRBD1
V gene: TRBV7-3

CDR3 DNA: TGTGCCAGCAGCTTTGAAGGGACTGGTTACGAGCAGTACTTC
CDR3 protein: CASSFEGTGYEQYF
J gene: TRBJ2-7
CDR3 length: 14
clone size: many
D gene: .
V gene: TRBV7-8

CDR3 DNA: TGTGCCAGTGACGGACAGCGCTATGGCTACACCTTC
CDR3 protein: CASDGQRYGYTF
J gene: TRBJ1-2
CDR3 length: 12
clone size: few
D gene: .
V gene: TRBV28

CDR3 DNA: TGTGCCAGCAGCGAAGGACACTCCTACAATGAGCAGTTCTTC
CDR3 protein: CASSEGHSYNEQFF
J gene: TRBJ2-1
CDR3 length: 14
clone size: few
D gene: .
V gene: TRBV9

CDR3 DNA: TGTGCCAGCAGGAGGACCGGGACAGGGGTCGGTAGCAATCAGCCCCAGCATTTT
CDR3 protein: CASRRTGTGVGSNQPQHF
J gene: TRBJ1-5
CDR3 length: 18
clone size: many
D gene: TRBD1
V gene: TRBV4-2

CDR3 DNA: TGTGCCAGCAGCTTATACCCTTCGACAGGGAACCATAACTATGGCTACACCTTC
CDR3 protein: CASSLYPSTGNHNYGYTF
J gene: TRBJ1-2
CDR3 length: 18
clone size: many
D gene: TRBD1
V gene: TRBV7-9

CDR3 DNA: TGTGCCAGCAGTCAACTAGCGGGGGTGGCAGATACGCAGTATTTT
CDR3 protein: CASSQLAGVADTQYF
J gene: TRBJ2-3
CDR3 length: 15
clone size: many
D gene: TRBD2
V gene: TRBV6-6

CDR3 DNA: TGTGCCAGCAGTTTACAGGGGGGAGGCACTGAAGCTTTCTTT
CDR3 protein: CASSLQGGGTEAFF
J gene: TRBJ1-1
CDR3 length: 14
clone size: many
D gene: TRBD1
V gene: TRBV6-5

CDR3 DNA: TGTGCCAGCAGCTCATGGACAGGGAACACAGATACGCAGTATTTT
CDR3 protein: CASSSWTGNTDTQYF
J gene: TRBJ2-3
CDR3 length: 15
clone size: many
D gene: TRBD1
V gene: TRBV7-2

CDR3 DNA: TGCAGCGCAGACAGGGGGGAGACCCAGTACTTC
CDR3 protein: CSADRGETQYF
J gene: TRBJ2-5
CDR3 length: 11
clone size: .
D gene: TRBD1
V gene: TRBV29-1

CDR3 DNA: TGCAGCGTCGCAATGCCCACAGATACGCAGTATTTT
CDR3 protein: CSVAMPTDTQYF
J gene: TRBJ2-3
CDR3 length: 12
clone size: many
D gene: .
V gene: TRBV29-1

CDR3 DNA: TGTGCCAGCAGCTTATCGCGCAATCAGCCCCAGCATTTT
CDR3 protein: CASSLSRNQPQHF
J gene: TRBJ1-5
CDR3 length: 13
clone size: .
D gene: .
V gene: TRBV7-2

CDR3 DNA: TGCAGTGCTAGAGATCGACTAGCGGGGGGGCTGAGGGATACGCAGTATTTT
CDR3 protein: CSARDRLAGGLRDTQYF
J gene: TRBJ2-3
CDR3 length: 17
clone size: many
D gene: TRBD2
V gene: TRBV20-1

CDR3 DNA: TGTGCCACCAGTGACCCCTTGCGCCAAGCGCAGTATTTT
CDR3 protein: CATSDPLRQAQYF
J gene: TRBJ2-3
CDR3 length: 13
clone size: .
D gene: .
V gene: TRBV24-1